This record concerns one T cell receptor beta chain sequence. The CDR3 extends over 14 amino acids. Germline lookup yields CDR1 LNHDA and CDR2 SQIVND (reference sequence). V was clipped by 6 bases and J by 1 base, with 10 bases between them. This sample was taken from a study of blood T cell repertoires in COVID-19. Study-level background: Sources were T cells, B-cell-depleted T cells, or PBMCs; the material itself was cDNA or gDNA.

Original data processing: Scientists estimated how many nucleated cells there were by amplifying reference gene primers. Clones were sequenced by immunoSEQ multiplex PCR, and TCRdb holds only the in-frame ones, with some missing. The DNA gave D and trimming, while V, J and clone size come from that table. This repertoire shows roughly 50,000 clones, around 84% found once; its top ten account for about 12%. The chain has TRBV19 and TRBJ2-1; D unclear. Sequencing input: peripheral blood. This receptor was taken from a man in his 70s with active COVID-19. The CDR3 DNA reads TGTGCCAGTAGCCCGAGGCTGTCCTACAATGAGCAGTTCTTC. Amino acids: CASSPRLSYNEQFF.